A selection of T cell receptor beta chains follows, all from one sample in a study of blood T cell repertoires in COVID-19. Produced via immunoSEQ multiplex PCR; TCRdb's table is partial and in-frame only. The data show about 91,000 clones, with more than 75% seen just once and 6% to 7.5% held by the top ten. The material sequenced was peripheral blood. Source of these receptors: a middle-aged man with active or convalescent COVID-19. Each CDR3 is given with its conserved first and last residue. Fields, in order: clone size, V gene, D gene, CDR3 length, J gene, CDR3 protein, CDR3 DNA. The D gene is left open where the match is weak. The listing skips clone size in some rows; elsewhere it reads once, few, many or a size class.

NA	TRBV30	TRBD1	13	TRBJ1-4	CAWSTGAGEKLFF	TGTGCCTGGAGTACAGGGGCTGGTGAAAAACTGTTTTTT
NA	TRBV21-1	NA	16	TRBJ1-3	CASSMGDGYSGNTIYF	TGTGCCAGCAGCATGGGAGACGGTTACTCTGGAAACACCATATATTTT
NA	TRBV3-1/TRBV3-2	NA	18	TRBJ1-4	CASSPRSGSGKEVEKLFF	TGTGCCAGCAGCCCACGCTCAGGAAGTGGTAAAGAAGTTGAAAAACTGTTTTTT
NA	TRBV28	TRBD1	14	TRBJ1-2	CASSLIGTGKGYTF	TGTGCCAGCAGTTTAATCGGGACAGGGAAAGGCTACACCTTC
NA	TRBV5-6	NA	13	TRBJ2-3	CASSRDIRDTQYF	TGTGCCAGCAGCAGGGACATCCGGGATACGCAGTATTTT
NA	TRBV2	NA	14	TRBJ2-1	CASSATQSYNEQFF	TGTGCCAGCAGTGCCACCCAGTCCTACAATGAGCAGTTCTTC
few	TRBV5-6	TRBD1	16	TRBJ2-2	CASSLPGQGATGELFF	TGTGCCAGCAGCTTACCGGGACAGGGGGCGACCGGGGAGCTGTTTTTT
NA	TRBV6-4	NA	15	TRBJ2-7	CASSDSPVVSYEQYF	TGTGCCAGCAGTGACTCCCCTGTAGTGTCTTACGAGCAGTACTTC
NA	TRBV7-6	NA	15	TRBJ2-3	CASSLDAGPTDTQYF	TGTGCCAGCAGCTTAGACGCGGGGCCCACAGATACGCAGTATTTT
NA	TRBV10-1	TRBD2	15	TRBJ2-3	CASSKATSGIDTQYF	TGCGCCAGCAGCAAGGCCACTAGCGGGATAGATACGCAGTATTTT
NA	TRBV28	NA	15	TRBJ1-6	CASSLGQGNNSPLHF	TGTGCCAGCAGTTTGGGTCAGGGCAATAATTCACCCCTCCACTTT
NA	TRBV11-2	NA	13	TRBJ2-5	CASSSTGGETQYF	TGTGCCAGCAGCTCGACAGGTGGGGAGACCCAGTACTTC
NA	TRBV3-1/TRBV3-2	TRBD1	12	TRBJ1-2	CASSQRDRPQTF	TGTGCCAGCAGCCAAAGGGACAGGCCCCAGACCTTC
once	TRBV27	NA	15	TRBJ2-3	CASSLQTASTDTQYF	TGTGCCAGCAGTTTACAAACAGCTAGCACAGATACGCAGTATTTT
few	TRBV6-5	TRBD2	15	TRBJ2-2	CASSQRGVNTGELFF	TGTGCCAGCAGTCAGCGGGGGGTGAACACCGGGGAGCTGTTTTTT
NA	TRBV7-2	TRBD1	14	TRBJ1-1	CASSSTGGASEAFF	TGTGCCAGCAGCTCCACAGGGGGCGCTTCTGAAGCTTTCTTT
NA	TRBV5-1	TRBD1	14	TRBJ1-1	CASSWGQANTEAFF	TGCGCCAGCAGCTGGGGACAGGCAAACACTGAAGCTTTCTTT
NA	TRBV6-5	NA	14	TRBJ2-2	CASSGLSNTGELFF	TGTGCCAGCTCGGGACTGTCGAACACCGGGGAGCTGTTTTTT
once	TRBV6-7	NA	13	TRBJ2-3	CASSYSGGDTQYF	TGTGCCAGCAGTTACTCGGGGGGAGATACGCAGTATTTT
once	TRBV2	TRBD1	13	TRBJ2-5	CASRGTVQETQYF	TGTGCCAGCAGGGGGACAGTTCAAGAGACCCAGTACTTC
NA	TRBV10-3	NA	14	TRBJ2-1	CAISEHRDYNEQFF	TGTGCCATCAGTGAACACAGGGATTACAATGAGCAGTTCTTC
NA	TRBV4-3	TRBD1	15	TRBJ2-5	CASSQDPGTEETQYF	TGCGCCAGCAGCCAAGATCCCGGGACAGAAGAGACCCAGTACTTC
once	TRBV7-8	NA	15	TRBJ2-1	CASSLDGRSYNEQFF	TGTGCCAGCAGCTTAGATGGCAGATCCTACAATGAGCAGTTCTTC
NA	TRBV21-1	NA	16	TRBJ1-5	CASSLARESSNQPQHF	TGTGCCAGCAGCCTAGCGAGAGAGAGTAGCAATCAGCCCCAGCATTTT
NA	TRBV6-5	NA	13	TRBJ1-1	CASSYDAGAEAFF	TGTGCCAGCAGTTACGATGCAGGGGCGGAGGCTTTCTTT
NA	TRBV5-1	NA	14	TRBJ2-3	CASTRGGVTDTQYF	TGCGCCAGCACAAGGGGTGGCGTCACAGATACGCAGTATTTT
once	TRBV18	NA	13	TRBJ2-5	CASSPLDQETQYF	TGTGCCAGCTCACCTCTCGATCAGGAGACCCAGTACTTC
NA	TRBV6-5	TRBD2	14	TRBJ2-3	CASSSGGNTDTQYF	TGTGCCAGTTCTAGCGGGGGGAACACAGATACGCAGTATTTT
NA	TRBV19	NA	15	TRBJ1-6	CASSSGQPYNSPLHF	TGTGCCAGTAGTTCAGGACAGCCTTATAATTCACCCCTCCACTTT
NA	TRBV19	NA	15	TRBJ1-5	CASSIVKGGNQPQHF	TGTGCCAGTAGTATAGTAAAAGGGGGCAATCAGCCCCAGCATTTT